A single sample gave rise to the 26 T cell receptor beta chains below, sequenced in a study of T cells in women clearing cervical HPV infection. Measured with immunoSEQ multiplex PCR; TCRdb has only the in-frame clones, and not every one. The sample data list 30,000 to 45,000 clones. The sample taken for sequencing was blood buffy coat. The receptors derive from a woman between 18 and 69 years old with a cervical HPV16 infection that either progressed to CIN3+ or cleared (not recorded which).

As regards this clone: The observed sequence ends 3 residues before the CDR3 terminus, with the missing tail filled in from the germline J gene. The chain has TRBV12-3 or TRBV12-4 and TRBJ1-5; D unresolved. The germline V and J ends were trimmed by 2 bases and 4 bases, with 12 bases remaining between them. The CDR3 covers 15 residues. CDR3 DNA (partial): TGTGCCAGCAGTTTATATCCAGGCCTGAATCAGCCC. Translation: CASSLYPGLNQP. In full, the CDR3 reads CASSLYPGLNQPQHF.

CDR3 sequence: CASSIGTGRPSTDTQYF. CDR3 DNA, as far as it was read: TGTGCCAGTAGTATTGGAACAGGACGTCCGAGCACAGATACG. The J gene is TRBJ2-3, the V gene TRBV19; tentatively, D is TRBD1 (5 bases). The CDR3 end falls 3 residues outside the read, so it is completed with the germline J gene. Deletions cut 3 bases from V and 0 bases from J, with 16 bases between. Germline CDR1 and CDR2: LNHDA and SQIVND (reference sequence). The CDR3 loop spans 17 amino acids.

Details on this clone: The sequenced fragment ends 3 residues before the CDR3 boundary, so the rest is inferred from the germline J gene. The chain recombines TRBV19 with TRBJ1-5, with D possibly matching TRBD1 (5 bases). This CDR3 has 13 amino acids. CDR1 is LNHDA, CDR2 SQIVND, per germline (reference sequence). V was clipped by 3 bases and J by 6 bases, with 9 bases between them. CDR3: CASSIKQGQPQHF. The DNA read from the CDR3 is TGTGCCAGTAGTATTAAGCAGGGTCAGCCC. The complete variable domain, with remaining parts taken from reference TRBV19 and TRBJ1-5, reads DGGITQSPKYLFRKEGQNVTLSCEQNLNHDAMYWYRQDPGQGLRLIYYSQIVNDFQKGDIAEGYSVSREKKESFPLTVTSAQKNPTAFYLCASSIKQGQPQHFGDGTRLSIL.

Concerning this clone itself: The CDR3 end falls 3 residues outside the read, so it is completed with the germline J gene. The rearrangement uses TRBV2 and TRBJ2-5; the D gene is possibly TRBD2 (6 bases). The CDR3 runs 13 residues. CDR1 and CDR2 from the germline V gene are SNHLY and FYNNEI. The V end lost 3 bases, the J end lost 5 bases, and 10 bases lay between the germline ends. The CDR3 bases that were read are TGTGCCAGCAGTGAGTTGGAGGGCGAGACC. Encoded protein: CASSELEGET. The full CDR3 sequence reads CASSELEGETQYF. The variable domain in full, with the rest retrieved from reference TRBV2 and TRBJ2-5, is EPEVTQTPSHQVTQMGQEVILRCVPISNHLYFYWYRQILGQKVEFLVSFYNNEISEKSEIFDDQFSVERPDGSNFTLKIRSTKLEDSAMYFCASSELEGETQYFGPGTRLLVL.

A note on this clone: The read halts 3 residues ahead of the CDR3 end, with the missing end drawn from the germline J gene. The chain carries TRBV5-1 and TRBJ2-1; 8 bases fit TRBD2. Unmatched junction bases numbered 14, after V lost 4 bases and J lost 5 bases. Germline V lookup: CDR1 SGHRS, CDR2 YFSETQ. The CDR3 length is 17 residues. The covered CDR3 bases are TGCGCCAGCAGCCCTCGCAGCGGGGGCCCCTTCCACAATGAG. Amino acids: CASSPRSGGPFHNE. In full, the CDR3 is CASSPRSGGPFHNEQFF.

As to this clone: The CDR3 goes on 3 residues after the read ends, and that part is filled in from the germline J gene. V usage is TRBV20-1 and J usage is TRBJ2-1; weak D call: TRBD1 (6 bases). This CDR3 spans 14 amino acids. Germline V CDR1 and CDR2: DFQATT, SNEGSKA (reference sequence). V was pared by 3 bases and J by 2 bases, with 11 bases between. The sequenced CDR3 bases are TGCAGTGCTAGTAAGTCAGGGGCCTACAATGAG. Residues: CSASKSGAYNE. The CDR3, in full, reads CSASKSGAYNEQFF.

With regard to this clone: Sequencing ends 3 residues short of the CDR3 end; the germline J gene provides the rest. This chain links TRBV5-4 with TRBJ2-3, with a tentative D call TRBD1 (6 bases). CDR3 length: 16 residues. The V gene lost 2 bases and the J gene lost 0 bases, with 13 bases spanning the gap. Per germline, CDR1 SGHNT and CDR2 YYREEE (reference sequence). The CDR3 reads CASSFTGRASTDTQYF. The CDR3 DNA, read in part, is TGTGCCAGCAGCTTCACAGGGCGGGCGAGCACAGATACG.

Comments on this clone: The CDR3 end is not reached by the read, which stops 3 residues before it; the germline J gene fills it in. This chain uses TRBV7-6 with TRBJ1-2; D might be TRBD1 (6 bases). The CDR3 spans 13 residues. The V gene's germline CDR1 is SGHVS and CDR2 FNYEAQ. The CDR3 sequence is CASSSNRADGYTF. The covered CDR3 bases are TGTGCCAGCAGCTCGAACAGGGCGGACGGC.

As to this clone: The sequence runs out 3 residues before the end of the CDR3; the remainder is reconstructed from the germline J gene. The chain combines TRBV2 with TRBJ2-3; 9 bases match TRBD2. V dropped 2 bases and J dropped 4; count of bases not matched to a gene: 7. The CDR3 is 16 residues long. Germline CDR1 reads SNHLY; CDR2 reads FYNNEI. The DNA read from the CDR3 is TGTGCCAGCAGTGAACTGGCGGGGGGGACTTCAGATACG. Its translation: CASSELAGGTSDT. The complete CDR3 sequence is CASSELAGGTSDTQYF.

Points on this clone: The read ends 3 residues before the CDR3 terminus; that terminus is restored from the germline J gene. This rearrangement joins TRBV24-1 to TRBJ2-1, with 7 nucleotides matching TRBD1. Per germline, CDR1 KGHDR and CDR2 SFDVKD. CDR3 size: 13 residues. V trimming: 7 bases; J trimming: 9 bases; junction bases outside the gene matches: 8. CDR3 sequence: CATRGQPQGEQFF. CDR3 DNA, as far as it was read: TGTGCCACCAGGGGACAGCCACAGGGTGAG.

CDR3 protein: CASTRDRVYNEQFF. The CDR3 DNA, read in part, is TGTGCCAGTACCCGGGACAGGGTTTACAATGAG. This chain links TRBV19 with TRBJ2-1, with 9 bases matching TRBD1. The read terminates 3 residues before the CDR3 end, so the remaining end is supplied by the germline J gene. V dropped 7 bases and J dropped 4; count of bases not matched to a gene: 5. Germline CDR1 and CDR2: LNHDA and SQIVND (reference sequence). This CDR3 has 14 amino acids.

Remarks on this clone: The CDR3 end is not reached by the read, which stops 3 residues before it; the germline J gene fills it in. This chain joins TRBV6-1 and TRBJ2-1; 7 nucleotides line up with TRBD1. J lost 4 bases, V lost 4 bases, and 10 bases had no gene match. This CDR3 spans 16 amino acids. Germline V CDR1 and CDR2: MNHNS, SASEGT. The DNA read from the CDR3 is TGTGCCAGCAGTGTTGGTAGGGGACAGTTATACAATGAG. Residues: CASSVGRGQLYNE. The entire CDR3 protein reads CASSVGRGQLYNEQFF.

On this clone: The read falls 3 residues short of the CDR3 end, and the missing part is taken from the germline J gene. V and J are TRBV20-1 and TRBJ1-2; no definite D call. Germline CDR1 is DFQATT and CDR2 is SNEGSKA (reference sequence). Trimming took 0 bases from V and 0 from J, leaving 8 bases between them. The length of the CDR3 is 14 residues. CDR3 loop: CSARDLRANYGYTF. CDR3 bases read: TGCAGTGCTAGAGATCTTAGGGCTAACTATGGC.

Note on this clone: The sequenced fragment ends 3 residues before the CDR3 boundary, so the rest is inferred from the germline J gene. V and J are TRBV20-1 and TRBJ2-3, with 8 bases identical to TRBD2. The CDR3 spans 15 residues. The germline CDR1 and CDR2 sequences are DFQATT and SNEGSKA (reference sequence). Trimming cost V 5 bases and J 3 bases; bases outside gene matches: 10. Partial CDR3 DNA: TGCAGTGCTCACCCAGTAGCGGGACGAACAGATACG. This translates into CSAHPVAGRTDT. The whole CDR3 protein is CSAHPVAGRTDTQYF.

In the case of this clone: The sequence runs out 3 residues before the end of the CDR3; the remainder is reconstructed from the germline J gene. J is TRBJ2-1 and V is TRBV5-4; tentative D call: TRBD2 (7 bases). CDR3 size: 16 residues. The V gene lost 2 bases and the J gene lost 4 bases, with 16 bases spanning the gap. Looked up from germline, CDR1 is SGHNT and CDR2 is YYREEE (reference sequence). This CDR3 is CASSFTGRGQYNEQFF. The DNA read from the CDR3 is TGTGCCAGCAGCTTCACAGGGCGGGGGCAATACAATGAG.

Points on this clone: The DNA ends 3 residues before the CDR3 does, and the rest of the CDR3 is filled in from the germline J gene. The chain has TRBV7-2 and TRBJ2-7; a weak D match, TRBD1 (5 bases). Germline values: CDR1 SGHTA, CDR2 FQGNSA. This CDR3 is built from 15 residues. V was shortened by 3 bases and J by 1 base, with 13 bases between the two germline ends. Partial CDR3 DNA: TGTGCCAGCAGCTTTAAGCAGGGCAGTTCCTACGAG. It codes for CASSFKQGSSYE. In full, the CDR3 reads CASSFKQGSSYEQYF.

Points on this clone: The CDR3 is cut off 3 residues early in the read; its end comes from the germline J gene. The chain joins TRBV20-1 to TRBJ2-2; perhaps TRBD1 as D (5 bases). Germline CDR1 reads DFQATT; CDR2 reads SNEGSKA (reference sequence). This CDR3 region has 14 residues. CDR3 bases read: TGCAGTGCTAGAGATATGCAGGGAAGCGAAAAG. Protein: CSARDMQGSEK. The whole CDR3 sequence reads CSARDMQGSEKLFF.

As for this clone: The read ends 3 residues early relative to the CDR3; the germline J gene fills the gap. The V call is TRBV20-1, the J call TRBJ2-1; 7 bases agree with TRBD1. The CDR3 consists of 13 residues. Germline V lookup: CDR1 DFQATT, CDR2 SNEGSKA (reference sequence). V lost 6 bases, J lost 7 bases, and 9 bases stayed unmatched. The chain's CDR3 is CSAQTGMGNEQFF. Partial CDR3 DNA: TGCAGTGCGCAGACAGGGATGGGGAATGAG.

Worth noting for this clone: An end of the junction does not agree with germline; a read error may underlie this. Read coverage stops 3 residues before the CDR3 terminus; the germline J gene supplies the remainder. The V call is TRBV4-2, the J call TRBJ1-2; 7 bases agree with TRBD1. Germline values: CDR1 LGHNA, CDR2 YNFKEQ. CDR3 length: 15 amino acids. CDR3 DNA, as far as it was read: TGCGCCAGCAGCCAAGATGGACAGGATAACTATGGC. Its protein product is CASSQDGQDNYG. The complete CDR3 sequence is CASSQDGQDNYGYTF.

With regard to this clone: The CDR3 end is not reached by the read, which stops 3 residues before it; the germline J gene fills it in. The chain uses TRBV7-9 and TRBJ1-4, with D possibly TRBD1 on 5 matching bases. V lost 6 bases, J lost 3 bases, and 14 bases lay in between. CDR3 length: 15 amino acids. Looked up from germline, CDR1 is SEHNR and CDR2 is FQNEAQ (reference sequence). The CDR3 DNA, read in part, is TGTGCCAGCAGTCCCGACGGGGGAGCTAATGAAAAA. This translates into CASSPDGGANEK. The entire CDR3 protein reads CASSPDGGANEKLFF.

A word on this clone: The sequenced fragment ends 3 residues before the CDR3 boundary, so the rest is inferred from the germline J gene. This sample includes further DNA sequences coding for the same CDR3. The rearrangement joins TRBV18 to TRBJ1-1, with a weak D call TRBD1 (5 bases). The CDR3 spans 15 residues. Germline V CDR1 and CDR2: KGHSH, LQKENI. CDR3 bases read: TGTGCCAGCTCACCACTTCTAGGGGAAAACAATGAG. This codes for CASSPLLGENNE. The full CDR3 protein reads CASSPLLGENNEAFF.

Details on this clone: The CDR3 extends 3 residues past the end of the read, so its final part is completed from the germline J gene. The gene calls are TRBV5-6 and TRBJ2-2, with 8 bases fitting TRBD1. In germline, CDR1 is SGHDT, CDR2 YYEEEE. V was clipped by 4 bases and J by 7 bases; unmatched bases: 6. The CDR3 contains 14 residues. The CDR3 sequence is CASSGRTGIGELFF. CDR3 bases read: TGTGCCAGCAGCGGGCGGACAGGGATCGGGGAG.

On this clone itself: One junction end disagrees with the germline gene, perhaps due to a read error. The read ends 3 residues before the CDR3 terminus; that terminus is restored from the germline J gene. The V and J genes are TRBV4-2 and TRBJ2-5, with TRBD1 identical over 7 bases. The CDR3 spans 16 residues. Germline CDR1 LGHNA, CDR2 YNFKEQ. The CDR3 spells CASSQRYRGPGETQYF. Partial CDR3 DNA: TGCGCCAGCAGCCAACGTTACAGGGGACCGGGGGAGACC.

Remarks on this clone: The read finishes 3 residues shy of the CDR3 end, and the germline J gene is used to complete it. The rearrangement joins TRBV7-9 to TRBJ2-4, with TRBD1 matching 7 bases. The CDR3 is 13 residues long. CDR1 is SEHNR and CDR2 is FQNEAQ in the germline V gene (reference sequence). CDR3 DNA (partial): TGTGCCAGCAGCTTAGGATCAGGGGGTGGT. Amino acids: CASSLGSGGG. The CDR3, in full, reads CASSLGSGGGQYF.

Worth noting for this clone: The missing CDR3 end, 3 residues past where the read stops, is filled in from the germline J gene. The chain is built from TRBV18 and TRBJ1-3, with D unclear. V lost 6 bases to trimming and J lost 6 bases, with 15 bases between them. Per the germline V gene, CDR1 is KGHSH and CDR2 is LQKENI. The CDR3 spans 14 residues. The part of the CDR3 DNA that was read is TGTGCCAGCTCCCAGTCAAATATCCCAAACACC. Translation gives CASSQSNIPNT. The full CDR3 protein reads CASSQSNIPNTIYF.

On this clone: The read ends 3 residues early relative to the CDR3; the germline J gene fills the gap. The chain links TRBV14 to TRBJ1-2; TRBD1 matches 7 bases. Trimming at V came to 3 bases and at J to 7 bases, leaving 8 bases not matched to a gene. The CDR3 is 14 residues long. Germline-derived CDR1 and CDR2 are SGHDN and FVKESK. The CDR3 loop reads CASSHRDSLSGYTF. CDR3 DNA (partial): TGTGCCAGCAGCCACCGGGACAGCCTTTCTGGC.